This T cell receptor beta chain came from a study of blood T cell repertoires in COVID-19. Study-wide background: Sites in the United States, Italy and Spain provided acute and convalescent COVID-19 samples. T cells, B-cell-depleted T cells, or PBMCs supplied cDNA or gDNA.

V was shortened by 3 bases and J by 5 bases, with 13 bases between the two germline ends. This CDR3 has 15 residues. CDR1 and CDR2 (germline): MNHNY, SVGAGI (reference sequence). This clone was counted a single time. Original processing methods: Estimates of nucleated cell counts were drawn from the amplification of reference gene primers. This table comes from immunoSEQ multiplex PCR, and its TCRdb copy is limited to in-frame clones, with some not included. From that table come the V and J calls and clone size; the DNA was used to work out D and trimming. The repertoire holds some 290,000 clones, with 85% to 90% as singletons. Seattle enrolled patients during active infection and tracked them longitudinally.

Sequenced material: peripheral blood. The receptor's source is a woman between 25 and 40 years old with COVID-19, enrolled during active disease. The rearrangement uses TRBV6-6 and TRBJ1-4; a possible D gene is TRBD1 (6 bases). This CDR3 reads CASSYIGGTNEKLFF. The CDR3 DNA follows: TGTGCCAGCAGTTATATAGGGGGTACGAATGAAAAACTGTTTTTT.